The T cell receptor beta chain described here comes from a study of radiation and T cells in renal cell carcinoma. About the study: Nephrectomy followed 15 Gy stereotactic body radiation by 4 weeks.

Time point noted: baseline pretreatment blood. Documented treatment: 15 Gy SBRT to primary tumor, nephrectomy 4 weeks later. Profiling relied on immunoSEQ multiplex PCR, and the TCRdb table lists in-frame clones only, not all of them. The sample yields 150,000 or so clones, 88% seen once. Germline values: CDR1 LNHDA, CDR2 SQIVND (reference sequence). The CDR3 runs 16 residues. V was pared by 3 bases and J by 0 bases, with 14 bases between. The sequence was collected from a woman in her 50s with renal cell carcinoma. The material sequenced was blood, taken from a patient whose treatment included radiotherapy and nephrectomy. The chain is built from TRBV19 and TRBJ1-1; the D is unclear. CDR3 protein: CASSIILQAMNTEAFF. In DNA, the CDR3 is TGTGCCAGTAGTATCATACTTCAAGCGATGAACACTGAAGCTTTCTTT.